These 13 T cell receptor beta chains share one sample of origin, sequenced in a study of blood T cell repertoires in COVID-19. The method was immunoSEQ multiplex PCR; TCRdb's version includes in-frame clones alone and lacks a portion of them. The profile shows fewer than 500,000 clones, about nine tenths of them singletons. Sequenced: PBMCs or T cells enriched from blood (not recorded which). The source of these receptors is a woman younger than 30 who had recovered from COVID-19.

The CDR3 reads CSVGDSNEQFF. The CDR3 region has the DNA TGCAGCGTCGGAGACAGCAATGAGCAGTTCTTC. This chain uses TRBV29-1 with TRBJ2-1, with D tentatively TRBD1 (5 bases). V lost 6 bases and J lost 6, with 9 bases in between. Germline loops: CDR1 SQVTM, CDR2 ANQGSEA. This CDR3 region has 11 residues.

The chain uses TRBV5-1 and TRBJ2-5; 7 bases align to TRBD1. Losses at the gene ends were 3 bases for V and 5 bases for J; bases not matched to a gene: 7. Germline CDR1 SGHRS, CDR2 YFSETQ. This CDR3 comprises 14 residues. The CDR3 region has the DNA TGCGCCAGCAGCTCCCTGACAGGGTCGGAGACCCAGTACTTC. Residues: CASSSLTGSETQYF.

This rearrangement joins TRBV27 to TRBJ1-5; possibly TRBD1 for D (5 bases). CDR3 length equals 15 residues. Trimming shortened V by 7 bases and J by 1 base, and 14 bases separated the two germline ends. Germline CDR1 reads MNHEY; CDR2 reads SMNVEV (reference sequence). CDR3 nucleotides: TGTGCCAGCAATCCCGGCGCAGGGAGCAATCAGCCCCAGCATTTT. This sequence encodes CASNPGAGSNQPQHF.

V gene TRBV28 combines with J gene TRBJ1-1; D is unclear. The length of the CDR3 is 11 residues. Germline-derived CDR1 and CDR2 are MDHEN and SYDVKM. Trimming took off 3 bases at V and 5 bases at J, with 4 bases between the two ends. CDR3 DNA sequence: TGTGCCAGCAGTTTGGAGACTGAAGCTTTCTTT. Translated, it gives CASSLETEAFF.

The rearrangement joins TRBV19 to TRBJ1-6; tentative D call: TRBD1 (6 bases). Per germline, CDR1 LNHDA and CDR2 SQIVND (reference sequence). Deletions cut 1 base from V and 10 bases from J, with 14 bases between. This CDR3 has 15 residues. The CDR3 reads CASSIVAGDYSPLHF. The DNA for the CDR3 is TGTGCCAGTAGTATAGTGGCAGGGGATTACTCACCCCTCCACTTT.

About this clone itself: This CDR3 is also generated by other DNA sequences in the sample. The chain has TRBV5-1 and TRBJ2-5; 9 bases align to TRBD1. The J segment lost 2 bases and the V segment lost 2 bases, leaving 4 bases of the junction unmatched. This CDR3 is 15 amino acids long. Germline V lookup: CDR1 SGHRS, CDR2 YFSETQ. The CDR3 coding sequence is TGCGCCAGCAGCTTAGGGGGGACAGGGCAAGAGACCCAGTACTTC. It codes for CASSLGGTGQETQYF.

This clone was counted once. J is TRBJ1-1 and V is TRBV30; 8 positions match TRBD1. The V segment lost 2 bases and the J segment 1 base; nucleotides outside the gene matches: 12. Germline V gene lookup returns CDR1 GTSNPN and CDR2 SVGIG (reference sequence). This CDR3 contains 17 residues. This chain's CDR3 is CAWSKGQGPVGNTEAFF. The CDR3 DNA reads as TGTGCCTGGAGTAAAGGACAGGGCCCTGTTGGGAACACTGAAGCTTTCTTT.

Here the CDR3 reads CASSPGFLGADTQYF. The DNA of the CDR3 is TGTGCCAGCAGCCCGGGATTTCTAGGCGCAGATACGCAGTATTTT. The chain has TRBV11-2 and TRBJ2-3; D perhaps matches TRBD2 (5 bases). The V end was cut by 5 bases, the J end by 4 bases, with 16 bases between. The CDR3 is made up of 15 amino acids. Germline V gene data show CDR1 as SGHAT and CDR2 as FQNNGV.

This rearrangement joins TRBV7-9 to TRBJ2-5; D remains ambiguous. The V gene's germline CDR1 is SEHNR and CDR2 FQNEAQ (reference sequence). V was shortened by 3 bases and J by 5 bases, with 7 bases between the two germline ends. CDR3 size: 12 residues. As DNA, the CDR3 is TGTGCCAGCAGCTTCGGGTCGGAGACCCAGTACTTC. This sequence encodes CASSFGSETQYF. The whole variable domain, remainder taken from reference TRBV7-9 and TRBJ2-5, is DTGVSQNPRHKITKRGQNVTFRCDPISEHNRLYWYRQTLGQGPEFLTYFQNEAQLEKSRLLSDRFSAERPKGSFSTLEIQRTEQGDSAMYLCASSFGSETQYFGPGTRLLVL.

The gene calls are TRBV5-1 and TRBJ1-6; 7 bases are shared with TRBD1. V was clipped by 7 bases and J by 7 bases; unmatched bases: 8. This CDR3 is built from 14 residues. The V gene's germline CDR1 is SGHRS and CDR2 YFSETQ. In nucleotides, the CDR3 is TGCGCCAGCGGAGAACAGGGGTTGAATTCACCCCTCCACTTT. As protein: CASGEQGLNSPLHF. The variable domain in full, completed from reference TRBV5-1 and TRBJ1-6, reads KAGVTQTPRYLIKTRGQQVTLSCSPISGHRSVSWYQQTPGQGLQFLFEYFSETQRNKGNFPGRFSGRQFSNSRSEMNVSTLELGDSALYLCASGEQGLNSPLHFGNGTRLTVT.

The table lists this clone with a count of one. This chain uses TRBV5-1 with TRBJ2-7, with TRBD2 matching 8 bases. The CDR3 extends over 15 amino acids. Germline V CDR1 and CDR2: SGHRS, YFSETQ. The junction had 10 bases not matched to a gene; V was cut back by 5 bases and J by 3 bases. The chain's CDR3 is CASSAGRGGDYEQYF. The CDR3 DNA reads as TGCGCCAGCAGTGCCGGGAGGGGAGGGGACTACGAGCAGTACTTC.

V gene TRBV5-1 combines with J gene TRBJ2-1; 8 positions agree with TRBD2. V shed 0 bases, J shed 0 bases, and the junction held 5 bases outside the gene matches. The CDR3 totals 17 residues. The germline V gene encodes CDR1 SGHRS and CDR2 YFSETQ. The DNA of the CDR3 is TGCGCCAGCAGCTTGGCGGGAGGGCTGAGCTCCTACAATGAGCAGTTCTTC. It yields the protein CASSLAGGLSSYNEQFF.

This clone was found a few times. V is TRBV7-9 and J is TRBJ1-3; TRBD1 matches 9 bases. The V gene's germline CDR1 is SEHNR and CDR2 FQNEAQ (reference sequence). The CDR3 length is 17 residues. The junction had 5 bases not matched to a gene; V was cut back by 2 bases and J by 0 bases. In nucleotides, the CDR3 is TGTGCCAGCAGCTTAATTGGGACAGGGAGCTCTGGAAACACCATATATTTT. Amino acid sequence: CASSLIGTGSSGNTIYF. The whole variable domain, remainder taken from reference TRBV7-9 and TRBJ1-3, is DTGVSQNPRHKITKRGQNVTFRCDPISEHNRLYWYRQTLGQGPEFLTYFQNEAQLEKSRLLSDRFSAERPKGSFSTLEIQRTEQGDSAMYLCASSLIGTGSSGNTIYFGEGSWLTVV.